The 25 T cell receptor beta chains reported below all come from one sample, sequenced in a study of blood T cell repertoires in COVID-19. Data came from immunoSEQ multiplex PCR; TCRdb stores just in-frame clones and leaves some out. The data show 250,000 to 300,000 clones, with about four fifths seen just once and 4.5% to 6.5% held by the top ten. The sequencing input was peripheral blood. The receptors come from a man older than 75 with acute or convalescent COVID-19.

The gene calls are TRBV7-3 and TRBJ2-2; 10 bases are shared with TRBD1. The CDR3 is 17 residues long. From germline, CDR1 is SGHTA and CDR2 FQGTGA. Trimming at V came to 5 bases and at J to 5 bases, leaving 11 bases not matched to a gene. CDR3 loop: CASSRQGALSGTGELFF. The CDR3 nucleotides read TGTGCCAGCAGCCGACAGGGGGCGTTGTCCGGGACCGGGGAGCTGTTTTTT.

The V and J genes are TRBV5-1 and TRBJ2-7; 10 nucleotides align to TRBD1. CDR3 length equals 15 residues. Germline lookup yields CDR1 SGHRS and CDR2 YFSETQ. Trimming cost V 4 bases and J 6 bases; bases outside gene matches: 10. The CDR3 sequence is CASSPAWDRGREQYF. CDR3 sequence (DNA): TGCGCCAGCAGCCCGGCGTGGGACAGGGGCCGCGAGCAGTACTTC.

This chain uses TRBV7-2 with TRBJ1-2, with 7 bases identical to TRBD1. Germline CDR1 is SGHTA and CDR2 is FQGNSA. The J segment lost 7 bases and the V segment lost 5 bases, leaving 10 bases of the junction unmatched. The CDR3 is 14 amino acids. CDR3 nucleotides: TGTGCCAGCAGCCCACCGGGACAGAGTGGTGGCTACACCTTC. It specifies CASSPPGQSGGYTF.

This clone appeared a few times. This rearrangement joins TRBV29-1 to TRBJ1-1, with 11 bases aligning to TRBD1. CDR3 length equals 13 residues. Germline assignment: CDR1 SQVTM and CDR2 ANQGSEA. V shed 7 bases and J 4 bases; nucleotides not matched to a gene: 5. CDR3 residues: CSAGQGASTEAFF. DNA for the CDR3: TGCAGCGCTGGACAGGGGGCTAGCACTGAAGCTTTCTTT. Based on the CDR3 plus reference TRBV29-1 and TRBJ1-1, the full variable domain is SAVISQKPSRDICQRGTSLTIQCQVDSQVTMMFWYRQQPGQSLTLIATANQGSEATYESGFVIDKFPISRPNLTFSTLTVSNMSPEDSSIYLCSAGQGASTEAFFGQGTRLTVV.

The rearrangement uses TRBV5-4 and TRBJ1-2; TRBD1 aligns across 8 bases. V dropped 0 bases and J dropped 4; count of bases not matched to a gene: 5. This CDR3 has 15 amino acids. In germline, CDR1 is SGHNT, CDR2 YYREEE (reference sequence). DNA of the CDR3: TGTGCCAGCAGCTTGGAGGCAGGGGGCGGCTATGGCTACACCTTC. Translated: CASSLEAGGGYGYTF.

The chain uses TRBV27 and TRBJ1-2; D is perhaps TRBD1 (5 bases). In germline, CDR1 is MNHEY, CDR2 SMNVEV (reference sequence). CDR3 length: 14 amino acids. V was shortened by 0 bases and J by 4 bases, with 9 bases between the two germline ends. Written as DNA, the CDR3 is TGTGCCAGCAGTTTATCGGGGCTACTCTATGGCTACACCTTC. Its translation is CASSLSGLLYGYTF.

As DNA, the CDR3 is TGTGCCAGCAGCTCGACAGGGTACCAAGAGACCCAGTACTTC. Amino acid sequence: CASSSTGYQETQYF. This chain joins TRBV5-4 and TRBJ2-5; 7 nucleotides match TRBD1. The V gene end was trimmed by 3 bases and the J gene end by 0 bases; junction bases not matched to a gene: 2. There are 14 residues in the CDR3. The V gene's germline CDR1 is SGHNT and CDR2 YYREEE (reference sequence). The full variable domain, its missing parts supplied by reference TRBV5-4 and TRBJ2-5, is ETGVTQSPTHLIKTRGQQVTLRCSSQSGHNTVSWYQQALGQGPQFIFQYYREEENGRGNFPPRFSGLQFPNYSSELNVNALELDDSALYLCASSSTGYQETQYFGPGTRLLVL.

The chain is built from TRBV2 and TRBJ1-2, with TRBD1 as a possible D gene (6 bases). V was clipped by 3 bases and J by 8 bases, with 16 bases between them. The V gene's germline CDR1 is SNHLY and CDR2 FYNNEI. This CDR3 is 14 amino acids long. DNA of the CDR3: TGTGCCAGCAGTGACTCGGGGGGGCGTCGAGGCTACACCTTC. It specifies CASSDSGGRRGYTF.

A single count supports this clone. This CDR3 is CASSKDRGWNEKLFF. The CDR3 nucleotides read TGTGCCAGCAGCAAGGACAGGGGGTGGAATGAAAAACTGTTTTTT. The V gene is TRBV27, the J gene TRBJ1-4; 10 bases map to TRBD1. This CDR3 region has 15 residues. Germline V gene lookup returns CDR1 MNHEY and CDR2 SMNVEV (reference sequence). V shed 6 bases and J 5 bases; nucleotides not matched to a gene: 6.

The V call is TRBV5-1, the J call TRBJ1-6; 10 nucleotides line up with TRBD1. The germline gives CDR1 SGHRS, CDR2 YFSETQ. The CDR3 has 15 residues. After removal of 5 bases from V and 7 bases from J, the junction contained 6 bases not matched to a gene. In DNA form, the CDR3 reads TGCGCCAGCAGGACCCCGGGACAGGGGAATTCACCCCTCCACTTT. Translation: CASRTPGQGNSPLHF.

The chain combines TRBV15 with TRBJ2-1; TRBD2 agrees at 7 bases. CDR1 and CDR2 (germline): LNHNV, YYDKDF (reference sequence). The CDR3 spans 16 residues. The ends lost 4 bases at V and 10 bases at J; junction bases unmatched: 16. This CDR3 is CATSTASGATADEQFF. CDR3 nucleotide sequence: TGTGCCACCAGCACCGCCAGCGGGGCCACTGCGGACGAGCAGTTCTTC.

This clone was observed a few times. This chain uses TRBV7-6 with TRBJ1-5; weak D call: TRBD1 (6 bases). V shed 1 base and J shed 1 base, with 11 bases lying between them. The CDR3 consists of 16 residues. The germline CDR1 and CDR2 sequences are SGHVS and FNYEAQ. The CDR3, as DNA: TGTGCCAGCAGCTTAGGGGTACAGGGAAGCAATCAGCCCCAGCATTTT. It encodes CASSLGVQGSNQPQHF.

The chain employs TRBV3-1 (or the pseudogene TRBV3-2) and TRBJ1-4, with TRBD1 as a possible D gene (5 bases). Trimming cost V 4 bases and J 2 bases, with 14 bases left between them. In germline, CDR1 is LGHDT, CDR2 YNNKEL (reference sequence). The CDR3 covers 16 residues. The CDR3 protein is CASSPREGGTNEKLFF. DNA for the CDR3: TGTGCCAGCAGCCCCAGGGAGGGAGGGACTAATGAAAAACTGTTTTTT.

The V call is TRBV2, the J call TRBJ2-2; D may be TRBD1 (6 bases). The germline V gene has CDR1 SNHLY and CDR2 FYNNEI. The length of the CDR3 is 15 residues. V was cut by 7 bases and J by 4 bases, with 16 bases left in between. CDR3 bases: TGTGCCAGCAAGTTACAGGGACCTATCACCGGGGAGCTGTTTTTT. It translates to CASKLQGPITGELFF.

V is TRBV2 and J is TRBJ2-3; possible D gene TRBD2, 6 bases. V lost 9 bases to trimming and J lost 3 bases, with 16 bases between them. Germline V CDR1 and CDR2: SNHLY, FYNNEI. This CDR3 comprises 14 residues. The CDR3 reads CASTLGRGTDTQYF. The CDR3 DNA follows: TGTGCCAGTACACTCGGGAGAGGGACAGATACGCAGTATTTT.

The rearrangement uses TRBV19 and TRBJ2-3, with 8 bases matching TRBD1. Germline trimming cut 6 bases from V and 1 base from J; bases unmatched to any gene: 0. Germline CDR1 and CDR2: LNHDA and SQIVND (reference sequence). This CDR3 comprises 13 residues. The CDR3 sequence: CASRTGGTDTQYF. In nucleotides, the CDR3 is TGTGCCAGTAGGACAGGGGGCACAGATACGCAGTATTTT.

V is TRBV5-1 and J is TRBJ1-5; TRBD1 matches 8 bases. The CDR3 runs 13 residues. Trimming at V came to 7 bases and at J to 10 bases, leaving 10 bases not matched to a gene. Germline loops: CDR1 SGHRS, CDR2 YFSETQ. CDR3: CASSGTGDEPQHF. CDR3 coding DNA: TGCGCCAGCTCCGGGACAGGCGACGAACCCCAGCATTTT.

The DNA for the CDR3 is TGTGCCAGTAGATCTAGACAGACGAACACCGGGGAGCTGTTTTTT. This gives the protein CASRSRQTNTGELFF. The chain links TRBV19 to TRBJ2-2, with a weak D call TRBD1 (5 bases). V lost 6 bases, J lost 0 bases, and 11 bases lay in between. This CDR3 comprises 15 residues. CDR1 is LNHDA, CDR2 SQIVND, per germline (reference sequence).

The gene calls are TRBV5-1 and TRBJ1-1; 9 bases are a match to TRBD1. This CDR3 has 14 amino acids. J lost 4 bases, V lost 4 bases, and 5 bases had no gene match. Germline V gives CDR1 SGHRS, CDR2 YFSETQ. CDR3 protein: CASSIGQGSTEAFF. The CDR3 nucleotides are TGCGCCAGCAGCATTGGACAGGGGAGCACTGAAGCTTTCTTT.

This chain links TRBV19 with TRBJ1-3, with 7 positions matching TRBD1. Trimming removed 5 bases from V and 0 bases from J; junction bases left unmatched: 4. CDR1 and CDR2 from the germline V gene are LNHDA and SQIVND (reference sequence). This CDR3 comprises 15 residues. CDR3 in DNA: TGTGCCAGTAGTGGCACAGGGGCCTCTGGAAACACCATATATTTT. Translated: CASSGTGASGNTIYF.

This chain links TRBV30 with TRBJ1-2; 8 bases are a match to TRBD1. CDR3 length equals 15 residues. Germline values: CDR1 GTSNPN, CDR2 SVGIG (reference sequence). V was pared by 0 bases and J by 8 bases, with 11 bases of the junction left unmatched. The CDR3 loop reads CAWSVLSQGAGGYTF. The CDR3 DNA reads TGTGCCTGGAGTGTACTGAGTCAGGGGGCGGGGGGCTACACCTTC. Together with reference TRBV30 and TRBJ1-2, the CDR3 gives the full variable domain: SQTIHQWPATLVQPVGSPLSLECTVEGTSNPNLYWYRQAAGRGLQLLFYSVGIGQISSEVPQNLSASRPQDRQFILSSKKLLLSDSGFYLCAWSVLSQGAGGYTFGSGTRLTVV.

The chain carries TRBV27 and TRBJ1-1; D not resolved. V was pared by 4 bases and J by 5 bases, with 17 bases between. This CDR3 spans 15 amino acids. Germline V CDR1 and CDR2: MNHEY, SMNVEV (reference sequence). CDR3 residues: CASSYRAQAGTEAFF. The CDR3 DNA follows: TGTGCCAGCAGTTACCGGGCGCAGGCGGGAACTGAAGCTTTCTTT.

This clone was observed a handful of times. The gene calls are TRBV27 and TRBJ2-3; TRBD2 agrees at 11 bases. The germline V gene has CDR1 MNHEY and CDR2 SMNVEV (reference sequence). This CDR3 is 13 amino acids long. V was pared by 6 bases and J by 13 bases, with 9 bases of the junction left unmatched. This CDR3 is CASSPGIAGGEYF. The CDR3 DNA is TGTGCCAGCAGCCCGGGGATAGCGGGGGGGGAGTATTTT.

Only one count was recorded for this clone. The chain links TRBV5-4 to TRBJ1-4; the D is unclear. The CDR3 loop spans 15 amino acids. CDR1 and CDR2 (germline): SGHNT, YYREEE (reference sequence). Trimming removed 0 bases from V and 7 bases from J, with 13 bases in between. The DNA of the CDR3 is TGTGCCAGCAGCTTGGGGGGATCGCGGGGTGAAAAACTGTTTTTT. Translating it yields CASSLGGSRGEKLFF. The full variable domain, its missing parts supplied by reference TRBV5-4 and TRBJ1-4, is ETGVTQSPTHLIKTRGQQVTLRCSSQSGHNTVSWYQQALGQGPQFIFQYYREEENGRGNFPPRFSGLQFPNYSSELNVNALELDDSALYLCASSLGGSRGEKLFFGSGTQLSVL.

At least ten counts were recorded for this clone. The chain has TRBV20-1 and TRBJ2-1, with TRBD2 as a possible D gene (7 bases). V shed 3 bases and J shed 6 bases, with 15 bases lying between them. Germline CDR1 reads DFQATT; CDR2 reads SNEGSKA (reference sequence). This CDR3 has 14 amino acids. CDR3 amino acids: CSASIGGERNEQFF. The CDR3 DNA reads TGCAGTGCTAGTATAGGGGGGGAGCGCAATGAGCAGTTCTTC.